What follows are 19 T cell receptor beta chains derived from one specimen sequenced in a study of T-cell reconstitution after alpha-beta-depleted transplantation in children. Whole-study findings and limits: Newly produced T cells mostly provided counts and TCRbeta diversity after one year, as hyperexpanded clones declined.

The antigens these receptors bind are not known. TCRbeta library construction was performed incorporating unique molecular identifiers. Using its own MiXCR run on the PCR reads, TCRdb lists one record per CDR3 protein. The sample yields fewer than 350,000 distinct CDR3 sequences, around 7.1% seen once. The sequences come from peripheral blood, collected 360 days after TCRalphabeta/CD19-depleted stem cell transplant. Every receptor here comes from a female patient under 10 years old who had a stem cell transplant for Fanconi anemia, so the T cells may come from the graft donor.

This clonotype was observed many times. This chain connects TRBV30 to TRBJ2-1; 13 nucleotides line up with TRBD2. V shed 0 bases and J 9 bases; nucleotides not matched to a gene: 5. The CDR3 extends over 15 amino acids. Germline V gene sequence: CDR1 GTSNPN, CDR2 SVGIG (reference sequence). The CDR3 DNA sequence: TGTGCCTGGAGTGTACTAGCGGGGGGGCCGGGTGAGCAGTTCTTC. Protein product: CAWSVLAGGPGEQFF.

This clonotype was seen repeatedly, ten times or more. The chain has TRBV9 and TRBJ1-2; 11 bases fit TRBD1. This CDR3 is built from 16 residues. V shed 3 bases and J 4 bases; nucleotides not matched to a gene: 8. Germline V gene lookup returns CDR1 SGDLS and CDR2 YYNGEE. CDR3 sequence: CASSAPRTGGSYGYTF. In nucleotides, the CDR3 is TGTGCCAGCAGCGCGCCGCGGACAGGGGGCAGCTATGGCTACACCTTC.

The chain couples TRBV27 to TRBJ1-1; the D gene is possibly TRBD1 (5 bases). V lost 6 bases and J lost 1, with 15 bases in between. Germline V lookup: CDR1 MNHEY, CDR2 SMNVEV (reference sequence). This CDR3 has 15 amino acids. The CDR3 sequence: CASSHLGHQNTEAFF. Here the CDR3 DNA reads TGTGCCAGCAGCCACCTCGGACACCAGAACACTGAAGCTTTCTTT.

The genes are TRBV3-1 and TRBJ1-6, with D uncertain. The CDR3 has 15 amino acids. Looked up from germline, CDR1 is LGHDT and CDR2 is YNNKEL (reference sequence). The V end was cut by 11 bases, the J end by 9 bases, with 23 bases between. CDR3 region: CASSQDGRRSSPLHF. CDR3 bases: TGTGCCTCCAGCCAAGATGGGCGGCGGAGTTCACCCCTCCACTTT.

The gene calls are TRBV7-6 and TRBJ2-3, with D perhaps matching TRBD2 (5 bases). Trimming stripped 0 bases from V and 5 bases from J, with 18 bases between. This CDR3 is built from 17 residues. Germline V gene sequence: CDR1 SGHVS, CDR2 FNYEAQ. CDR3 in DNA: TGTGCCAGCAGCTTAGCAGGAGGACTCGATCATGAAGATACGCAGTATTTT. Translated, it gives CASSLAGGLDHEDTQYF.

V usage is TRBV27 and J usage is TRBJ2-7; D could derive from TRBD1 or TRBD2 (5 bases each). Trimming stripped 1 base from V and 3 bases from J, with 10 bases between. The CDR3 runs to 14 residues. Germline values: CDR1 MNHEY, CDR2 SMNVEV (reference sequence). In DNA form, the CDR3 reads TGTGCCAGCAGTTTATTGGGACCCCTCTACGAGCAGTACTTC. Translated: CASSLLGPLYEQYF.

The rearrangement links TRBV19 to TRBJ2-5; D is perhaps TRBD1 or TRBD2 (8 bases each). Looked up from germline, CDR1 is LNHDA and CDR2 is SQIVND (reference sequence). This CDR3 spans 15 amino acids. V lost 8 bases and J 5 bases, leaving 21 bases between the germline ends. This CDR3 is CASSTGTGGRETQYF. Here the CDR3 DNA reads TGTGCCAGTTCCACGGGGACAGGCGGGAGGGAGACCCAGTACTTC.

This clonotype was detected many times. J is TRBJ2-1 and V is TRBV10-1; D unresolved. The CDR3 is made up of 13 amino acids. The germline CDR1 and CDR2 sequences are WNHNN and SYGVQD (reference sequence). Trimming took off 1 base at V and 9 bases at J, with 10 bases between the two ends. The CDR3 region is CASSELYPGEQFF. The CDR3 coding sequence is TGCGCCAGCAGTGAGTTATATCCGGGTGAGCAGTTCTTC.

This clonotype came up many times. Here the CDR3 reads CASSYTDRANYGYTF. The CDR3 coding sequence is TGCGCCAGCAGCTACACGGACAGGGCTAACTATGGCTACACCTTC. The chain joins TRBV5-1 to TRBJ1-2; the match to TRBD1 covers 8 bases. The CDR3 consists of 15 residues. CDR1 is SGHRS and CDR2 is YFSETQ in the germline V gene. V lost 3 bases and J lost 0; bases outside the gene matches: 4. The whole variable domain, filled in from reference TRBV5-1 and TRBJ1-2, reads KAGVTQTPRYLIKTRGQQVTLSCSPISGHRSVSWYQQTPGQGLQFLFEYFSETQRNKGNFPGRFSGRQFSNSRSEMNVSTLELGDSALYLCASSYTDRANYGYTFGSGTRLTVV.

This clonotype was seen repeatedly, ten times or more. The chain recombines TRBV20-1 with TRBJ2-1; 8 nucleotides line up with TRBD2. The V and J ends lost 6 bases and 6 bases, in that order; junction bases with no gene match: 10. The CDR3 has 14 residues. Germline loops: CDR1 DFQATT, CDR2 SNEGSKA (reference sequence). The DNA of the CDR3 is TGCAGTGCCGAGGGACTAGGTAATCGCAATGAGCAGTTCTTC. This encodes CSAEGLGNRNEQFF.

This rearrangement joins TRBV7-3 to TRBJ2-2; 8 nucleotides align to TRBD2. V shed 7 bases, J shed 5 bases, and the junction held 3 bases outside the gene matches. CDR1 and CDR2 (germline): SGHTA, FQGTGA. The CDR3 covers 13 residues. The CDR3 loop is CASTGGGTGELFF. Written as DNA, the CDR3 is TGTGCCAGCACCGGGGGGGGAACCGGGGAGCTGTTTTTT.

This clonotype was found a few times. The rearrangement joins TRBV2 to TRBJ2-7, with D maybe TRBD1 (5 bases). Germline V CDR1 and CDR2: SNHLY, FYNNEI. Trimming cost V 3 bases and J 6 bases, with 18 bases left between them. The CDR3 runs to 15 residues. DNA of the CDR3: TGTGCCAGCAGTGAGTGGGCGCGGATAGGGGTCGAGCAGTACTTC. It yields the protein CASSEWARIGVEQYF.

This chain connects TRBV7-8 to TRBJ2-1; D is undetermined. From germline, CDR1 is SGHVS and CDR2 FQNEAQ. The CDR3 is 16 amino acids. V lost 4 bases and J 2 bases, leaving 15 bases between the germline ends. The DNA for the CDR3 is TGTGCCAGCAGCTCTCTCGACTCCAATACCTACAATGAGCAGTTCTTC. It encodes CASSSLDSNTYNEQFF. Supplemented by reference TRBV7-8 and TRBJ2-1, the full variable domain reads GAGVSQSPRYKVAKRGQDVALRCDPISGHVSLFWYQQALGQGPEFLTYFQNEAQLDKSGLPSDRFFAERPEGSVSTLKIQRTQQEDSAVYLCASSSLDSNTYNEQFFGPGTRLTVL.

The gene calls are TRBV5-4 and TRBJ2-3, with 8 bases fitting TRBD2. This CDR3 region has 15 residues. Germline assignment: CDR1 SGHNT and CDR2 YYREEE (reference sequence). V gave up 0 bases and J gave up 5 bases; unmatched junction bases: 5. This CDR3 reads CASSLAGGGRDTQYF. The DNA of the CDR3 is TGTGCCAGCAGCTTGGCCGGGGGGGGAAGAGATACGCAGTATTTT.

This clonotype was recorded at least ten times. This chain uses TRBV7-9 with TRBJ1-2; 7 bases match TRBD1. Trimming cost V 4 bases and J 10 bases; bases outside gene matches: 9. Germline assignment: CDR1 SEHNR and CDR2 FQNEAQ (reference sequence). The CDR3 consists of 13 residues. CDR3 coding DNA: TGTGCCAGCAGCTGGGGACAGCTCAGGGCCTACACCTTC. Translating gives CASSWGQLRAYTF.

There are a few counts of this clonotype. The rearrangement links TRBV7-9 to TRBJ2-1; D possibly corresponds to TRBD2 (6 bases). The germline gives CDR1 SEHNR, CDR2 FQNEAQ (reference sequence). This CDR3 contains 16 residues. The V gene lost 3 bases and the J gene lost 0 bases, with 12 bases spanning the gap. The CDR3 nucleotides read TGTGCCAGCAGCTTCTCTCTAGCGTACTCCTACAATGAGCAGTTCTTC. Residues: CASSFSLAYSYNEQFF.

This clonotype was recorded at least ten times. The chain links TRBV5-6 to TRBJ2-1, with 9 positions matching TRBD1. Germline CDR1 and CDR2: SGHDT and YYEEEE. Germline trimming cut 7 bases from V and 10 bases from J; bases unmatched to any gene: 15. CDR3 size: 15 residues. This chain's CDR3 is CASRGPGQGVYEQFF. CDR3 sequence (DNA): TGTGCCAGCCGTGGCCCGGGACAGGGTGTTTACGAGCAGTTCTTC.

In its sample, this clonotype was seen many times. CDR3 coding DNA: TGTGCCACCAGCAGAGAGGCTCTTACCGGGGAGCTGTTTTTT. This sequence encodes CATSREALTGELFF. The chain joins TRBV15 to TRBJ2-2, with unresolved D. In germline, CDR1 is LNHNV, CDR2 YYDKDF (reference sequence). V lost 0 bases and J lost 5, with 7 bases in between. The CDR3 sequence is 14 residues long. Complete variable domain (other parts from reference TRBV15 and TRBJ2-2): DAMVIQNPRYQVTQFGKPVTLSCSQTLNHNVMYWYQQKSSQAPKLLFHYYDKDFNNEADTPDNFQSRRPNTSFCFLDIRSPGLGDTAMYLCATSREALTGELFFGEGSRLTVL.

In this sample, this clonotype turned up many times. The chain combines TRBV21-1 with TRBJ2-7; TRBD2, the D gene given by the table, was not confirmed from the DNA. TRBV21-1 is reported as a pseudogene. This CDR3 region has 12 residues. DNA for the CDR3: TGTGCCAGCAGCAATCAGTCGCGGGAGCAGTACTTC. Residues: CASSNQSREQYF.